These T cell receptor beta chains were read from a single sample in a study of shared clonotypes between healthy human individuals. Here immunoSEQ multiplex PCR was the method, and the copy in TCRdb shows in-frame clones only, minus some. The sample contains about 2.4 million clones, approximately 93% of which appear only once. Sequenced sample: naive CD4+ T cells from PBMCs. All receptors derive from a man between 18 and 35 years old in good health. Some clones in this sample may be carry-over from other donors' samples. Both conserved end residues are part of each CDR3. The D gene is left open where the match is weak. Not all rows give a size; the values are once, few, many and, for expanded clones, a class.

j_call d_call clone_size v_call cdr3_nt cdr3_aa
TRBJ1-2 TRBD1 - TRBV28 TGTGCCAGCAGTTTCGGGGACAGGGTTCACTATGGCTACACCTTC CASSFGDRVHYGYTF
TRBJ2-1 TRBD1 - TRBV11-2 TGTGCCAGCAGCTCTATTCGGGACAGGGCCTACAATGAGCAGTTCTTC CASSSIRDRAYNEQFF
TRBJ2-2 - once TRBV5-5 TGTGCCAGCAGCTTCTTTGGGTACACCGGGGAGCTGTTTTTT CASSFFGYTGELFF
TRBJ2-7 - - TRBV14 TGTGCCAGCAGTCGGGGGGCCAGGGTCGCCGAGCAGTACTTC CASSRGARVAEQYF
TRBJ1-1 - - TRBV6-6 TGTGCCAGCAGCCAGGGCTTCCAAGCTTTCTTT CASSQGFQAFF
TRBJ2-1 TRBD2 - TRBV10-3 TGTGCCATCAGACCCAGGGGACTAGCGGAGACCAATGAGCAGTTCTTC CAIRPRGLAETNEQFF
TRBJ2-7 - - TRBV19 TGTGCCAGTAGTATAGTCGTTGGGGCCGCCTACGAGCAGTACTTC CASSIVVGAAYEQYF
TRBJ2-5 - - TRBV19 TGTGCCAGTAGTATGACAGCGTACCAAGAGACCCAGTACTTC CASSMTAYQETQYF
TRBJ2-5 - - TRBV2 TGTGCCAGCAGTGAGGAAACAGAAGAGACCCAGTACTTC CASSEETEETQYF
TRBJ1-3 - - TRBV5-4 TGTGCCAGCAGCTTGGCGGCAGCCTCTGGAAACACCATATATTTT CASSLAAASGNTIYF
TRBJ2-2 - - TRBV19 TGTGCCAGTAGTCCAGACTCCAGGGGACGAAGCAACGGGGAGCTGTTTTTT CASSPDSRGRSNGELFF
TRBJ1-1 - - TRBV4-1 TGCGCCAGCAGCCCTCCTTCTGCCTTTGAAGCTAGGGCTTTCTTT CASSPPSAFEARAFF
TRBJ1-2 - - TRBV30 TGTGCCTGGAGTGTACGTAGGGATAATGGCTACACCTTC CAWSVRRDNGYTF
TRBJ2-2 - - TRBV28 TGTGCCAGCAGTTGGAACGGGAGGAACACCGGGGAGCTGTTTTTT CASSWNGRNTGELFF
TRBJ2-7 - - TRBV6-5 TGTGCCAGCATCCCGGCACCCACCTACGAGCAGTACTTC CASIPAPTYEQYF
TRBJ1-2 - - TRBV7-2 TGTGCCAGCAGCTTAGCTATTGGGTCTGCGGGAGGCTACACCTTC CASSLAIGSAGGYTF
TRBJ2-2 - once TRBV5-1 TGCGCCAGCAGCTTGGTCCGGACCAACACCGGGGAGCTGTTTTTT CASSLVRTNTGELFF
TRBJ2-3 TRBD2 - TRBV5-1 TGCGCCAGCAGCTTGGGTTCTAGCGGGAGTGGGGATACGCAGTATTTT CASSLGSSGSGDTQYF
TRBJ1-5 TRBD1 - TRBV18 TGTGCCAGCTCACCGGGACAGGGCGATAGCAATCAGCCCCAGCATTTT CASSPGQGDSNQPQHF
TRBJ1-4 - - TRBV5-1 TGCGCCAGCAGCTTGGCCCCGGGGGCGAGTGAAAAACTGTTTTTT CASSLAPGASEKLFF
TRBJ2-7 - - TRBV5-1 TGCGCCAGCAGCTTGAGGTCCACAACCTACGAGCAGTACTTC CASSLRSTTYEQYF
TRBJ2-2 - - TRBV7-3 TGTGCCAGCAGCTCGTCCAGGTCGAACACCGGGGAGCTGTTTTTT CASSSSRSNTGELFF
TRBJ2-3 TRBD2 - TRBV2 TGTGCCAGCAGTCGACCGGGACTAGCGGGAACGCGACTAAGCACAGATACGCAGTATTTT CASSRPGLAGTRLSTDTQYF
TRBJ1-2 TRBD1 - TRBV28 TGTGCCAGCAGTGAACTAGACAGGGGGGTTTTGGGCTACACCTTC CASSELDRGVLGYTF
TRBJ2-1 TRBD2 once TRBV6-1 TGTGCCAGCAGTGGGCTAGCGGGAGGTCTCAGCTCCTACAATGAGCAGTTCTTC CASSGLAGGLSSYNEQFF
TRBJ2-5 TRBD1 once TRBV4-2 TGTGCCAGCAGCCCCGGGCGACAGGGGGACTCCAGAGAGACCCAGTACTTC CASSPGRQGDSRETQYF
TRBJ1-1 - - TRBV27 TGTGCCAGTTCGAACATGAACACTGAAGCTTTCTTT CASSNMNTEAFF
TRBJ1-2 - - TRBV28 TGTGCCAGCTGGGGGTATGGCTACACCTTC CASWGYGYTF
TRBJ2-1 TRBD2 - TRBV5-1 TGCGCCAGCAGCTTGCGGGAGGGAGGGAATGAGCAGTTCTTC CASSLREGGNEQFF
TRBJ1-5 - - TRBV7-8 TGTGCCAGCAGCTCCAAAATCGATCAGCCCCAGCATTTT CASSSKIDQPQHF
TRBJ1-3 - - TRBV5-6 TGTGCCAGCACCTTCGGGGTTTCTGGAAACACCATATATTTT CASTFGVSGNTIYF
TRBJ2-7 - - TRBV9 TGTGCCAGCAGCCTATACGGGACGAGCTCCTACGAGCAGTACTTC CASSLYGTSSYEQYF